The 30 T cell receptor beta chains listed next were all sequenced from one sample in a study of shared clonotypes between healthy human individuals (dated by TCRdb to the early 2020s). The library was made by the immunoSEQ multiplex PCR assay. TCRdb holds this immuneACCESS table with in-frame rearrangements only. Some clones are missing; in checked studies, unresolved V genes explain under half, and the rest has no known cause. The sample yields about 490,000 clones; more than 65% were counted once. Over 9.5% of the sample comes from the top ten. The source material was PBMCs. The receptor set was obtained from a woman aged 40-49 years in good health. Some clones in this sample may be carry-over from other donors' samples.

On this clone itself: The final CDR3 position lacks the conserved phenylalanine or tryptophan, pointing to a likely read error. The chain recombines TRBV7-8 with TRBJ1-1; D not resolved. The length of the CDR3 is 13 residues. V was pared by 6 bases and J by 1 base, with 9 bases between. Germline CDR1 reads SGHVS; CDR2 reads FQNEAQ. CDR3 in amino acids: CASRLDGNTEAFL. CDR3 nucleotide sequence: TGTGCCAGCAGACTGGACGGGAACACTGAAGCTTTCCTT.

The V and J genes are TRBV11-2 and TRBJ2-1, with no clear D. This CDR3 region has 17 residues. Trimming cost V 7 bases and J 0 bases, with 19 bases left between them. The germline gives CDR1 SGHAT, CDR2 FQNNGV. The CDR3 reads CASNLWAARSSYNEQFF. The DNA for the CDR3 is TGTGCCAGCAACCTATGGGCTGCCCGGAGCTCCTACAATGAGCAGTTCTTC.

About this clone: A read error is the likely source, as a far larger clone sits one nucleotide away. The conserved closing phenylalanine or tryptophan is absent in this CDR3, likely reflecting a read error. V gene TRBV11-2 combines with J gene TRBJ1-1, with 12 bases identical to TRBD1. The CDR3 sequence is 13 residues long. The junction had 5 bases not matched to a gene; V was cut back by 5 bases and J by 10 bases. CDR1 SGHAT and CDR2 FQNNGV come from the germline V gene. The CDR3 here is CASSPGQGAGAFS. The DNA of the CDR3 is TGTGCCAGCAGCCCGGGACAGGGGGCTGGAGCTTTCTCT.

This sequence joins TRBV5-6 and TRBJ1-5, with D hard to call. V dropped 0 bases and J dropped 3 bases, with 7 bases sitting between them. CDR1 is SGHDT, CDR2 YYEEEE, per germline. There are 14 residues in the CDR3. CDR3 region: CASSLGPNNQPQHF. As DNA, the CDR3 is TGTGCCAGCAGCTTGGGACCGAACAATCAGCCCCAGCATTTT.

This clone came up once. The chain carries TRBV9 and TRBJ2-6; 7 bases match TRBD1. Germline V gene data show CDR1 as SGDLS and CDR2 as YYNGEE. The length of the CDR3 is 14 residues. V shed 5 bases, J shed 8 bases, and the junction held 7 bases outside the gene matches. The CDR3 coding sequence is TGTGCCAGCAGTTCCTCGACAGGGCCCAACGTCCTGACTTTC. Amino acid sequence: CASSSSTGPNVLTF.

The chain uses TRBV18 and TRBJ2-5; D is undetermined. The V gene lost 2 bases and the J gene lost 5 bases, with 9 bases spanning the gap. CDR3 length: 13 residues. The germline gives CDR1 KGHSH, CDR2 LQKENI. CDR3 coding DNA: TGTGCCAGCTCACCATCCCGTTTGGAGACCCAGTACTTC. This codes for CASSPSRLETQYF. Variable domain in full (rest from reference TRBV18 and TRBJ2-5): NAGVMQNPRHLVRRRGQEARLRCSPMKGHSHVYWYRQLPEEGLKFMVYLQKENIIDESGMPKERFSAEFPKEGPSILRIQQVVRGDSAAYFCASSPSRLETQYFGPGTRLLVL.

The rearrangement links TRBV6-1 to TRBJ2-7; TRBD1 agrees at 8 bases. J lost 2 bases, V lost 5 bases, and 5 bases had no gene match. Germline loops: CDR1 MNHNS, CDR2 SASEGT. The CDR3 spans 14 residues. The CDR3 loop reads CASSRDRQTYEQYF. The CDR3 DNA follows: TGTGCCAGCAGTAGGGACAGGCAAACCTACGAGCAGTACTTC.

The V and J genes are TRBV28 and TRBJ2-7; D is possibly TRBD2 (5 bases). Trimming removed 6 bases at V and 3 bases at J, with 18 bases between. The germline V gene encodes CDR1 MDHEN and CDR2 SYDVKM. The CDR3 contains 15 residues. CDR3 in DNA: TGTGCCAGCAGCCGACCCGGGCTAGCCGACTACGAGCAGTACTTC. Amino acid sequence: CASSRPGLADYEQYF.

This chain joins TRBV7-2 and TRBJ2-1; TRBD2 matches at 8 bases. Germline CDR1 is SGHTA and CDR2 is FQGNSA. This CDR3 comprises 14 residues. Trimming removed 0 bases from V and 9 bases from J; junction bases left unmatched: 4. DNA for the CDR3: TGTGCCAGCAGCTTAGCCTCGGGAGGGGGTGAGCAGTTCTTC. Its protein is CASSLASGGGEQFF.

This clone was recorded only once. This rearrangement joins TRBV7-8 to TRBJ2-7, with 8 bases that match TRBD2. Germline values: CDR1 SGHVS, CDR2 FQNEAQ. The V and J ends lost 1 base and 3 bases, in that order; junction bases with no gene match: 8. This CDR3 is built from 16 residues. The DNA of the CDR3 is TGTGCCAGCAGCTTAGGCGGGGGGTCTAGCCTCTACGAGCAGTACTTC. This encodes CASSLGGGSSLYEQYF.

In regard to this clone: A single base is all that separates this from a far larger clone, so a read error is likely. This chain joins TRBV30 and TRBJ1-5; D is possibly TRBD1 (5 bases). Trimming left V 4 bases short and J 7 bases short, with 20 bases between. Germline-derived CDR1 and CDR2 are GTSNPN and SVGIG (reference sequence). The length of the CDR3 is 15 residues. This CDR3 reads CAWTSLTWRGQPQHF. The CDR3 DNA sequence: TGTGCCTGGACTTCCCTGACTTGGAGGGGCCAGCCCCAGCATTTT. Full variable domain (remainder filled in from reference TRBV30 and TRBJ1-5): SQTIHQWPATLVQPVGSPLSLECTVEGTSNPNLYWYRQAAGRGLQLLFYSVGIGQISSEVPQNLSASRPQDRQFILSSKKLLLSDSGFYLCAWTSLTWRGQPQHFGDGTRLSIL.

In DNA form, the CDR3 reads TGCGCCAGCAGCTCCGAATCAGATGAAAAACTGTTTTTT. Protein sequence: CASSSESDEKLFF. This chain joins TRBV5-1 and TRBJ1-4; D is undetermined. V lost 3 bases, J lost 6 bases, and 9 bases lay in between. The CDR3 has 13 amino acids. Germline V gives CDR1 SGHRS, CDR2 YFSETQ.

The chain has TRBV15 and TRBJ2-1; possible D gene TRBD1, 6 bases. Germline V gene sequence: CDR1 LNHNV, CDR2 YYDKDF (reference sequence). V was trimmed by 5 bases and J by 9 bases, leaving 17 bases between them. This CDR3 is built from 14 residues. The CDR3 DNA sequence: TGTGCCACCAGCGGCCGCCCGGGACATTCTGAGCAGTTCTTC. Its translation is CATSGRPGHSEQFF. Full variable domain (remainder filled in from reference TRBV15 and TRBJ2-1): DAMVIQNPRYQVTQFGKPVTLSCSQTLNHNVMYWYQQKSSQAPKLLFHYYDKDFNNEADTPDNFQSRRPNTSFCFLDIRSPGLGDTAMYLCATSGRPGHSEQFFGPGTRLTVL.

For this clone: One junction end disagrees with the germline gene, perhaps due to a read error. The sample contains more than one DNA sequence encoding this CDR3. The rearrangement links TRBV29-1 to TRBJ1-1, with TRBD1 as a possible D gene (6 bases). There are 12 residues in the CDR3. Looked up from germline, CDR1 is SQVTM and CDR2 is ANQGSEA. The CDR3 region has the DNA TGCAGTGTTGAAAAGGGGGGAACTGAAGCTTTATTT. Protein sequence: CSVEKGGTEALF. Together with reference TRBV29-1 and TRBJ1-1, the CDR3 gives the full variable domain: SAVISQKPSRDICQRGTSLTIQCQVDSQVTMMFWYRQQPGQSLTLIATANQGSEATYESGFVIDKFPISRPNLTFSTLTVSNMSPEDSSIYLCSVEKGGTEALFGQGTRLTVV.

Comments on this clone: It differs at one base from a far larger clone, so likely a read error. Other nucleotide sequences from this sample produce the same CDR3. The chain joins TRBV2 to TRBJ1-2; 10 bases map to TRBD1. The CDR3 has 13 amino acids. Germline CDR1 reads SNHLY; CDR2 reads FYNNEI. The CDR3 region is CASSGTGDYGYTF. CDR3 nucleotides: TGCGCCAGCAGCGGGACAGGGGATTATGGCTACACCTTC.

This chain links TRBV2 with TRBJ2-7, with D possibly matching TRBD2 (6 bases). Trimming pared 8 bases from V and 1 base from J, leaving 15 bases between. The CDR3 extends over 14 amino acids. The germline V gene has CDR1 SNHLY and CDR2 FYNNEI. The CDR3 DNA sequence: TGTGCCAGCCACCCTACTAGCATTTCCTACGAGCAGTACTTC. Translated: CASHPTSISYEQYF.

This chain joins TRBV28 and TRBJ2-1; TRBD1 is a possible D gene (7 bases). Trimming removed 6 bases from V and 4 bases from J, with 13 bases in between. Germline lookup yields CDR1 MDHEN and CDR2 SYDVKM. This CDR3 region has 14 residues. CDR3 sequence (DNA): TGTGCCAGCAGCCGGGCGGGACAGTACAATGAGCAGTTCTTC. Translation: CASSRAGQYNEQFF.

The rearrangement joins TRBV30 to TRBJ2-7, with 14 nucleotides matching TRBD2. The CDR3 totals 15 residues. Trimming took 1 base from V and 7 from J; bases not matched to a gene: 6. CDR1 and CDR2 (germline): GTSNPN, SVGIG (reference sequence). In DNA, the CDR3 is TGTGCCTGGAGTGGGGGACTAGCGGGAGTGGGAGAGCAGTACTTC. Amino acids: CAWSGGLAGVGEQYF.

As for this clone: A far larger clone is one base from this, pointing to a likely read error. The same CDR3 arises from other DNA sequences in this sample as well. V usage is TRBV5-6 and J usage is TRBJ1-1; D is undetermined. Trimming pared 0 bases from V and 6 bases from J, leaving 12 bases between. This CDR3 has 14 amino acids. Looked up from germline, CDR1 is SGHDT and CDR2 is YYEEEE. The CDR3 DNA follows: TGTGCCAGCAGCTTGGGTGGACCGGATCCTGAAGCTTTCTTT. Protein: CASSLGGPDPEAFF.

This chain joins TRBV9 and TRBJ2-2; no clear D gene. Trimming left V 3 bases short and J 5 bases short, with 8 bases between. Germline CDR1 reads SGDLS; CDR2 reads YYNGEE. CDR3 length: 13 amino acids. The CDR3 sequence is CASSAHGTGELFF. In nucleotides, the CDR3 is TGTGCCAGCAGCGCCCATGGGACCGGGGAGCTGTTTTTT.

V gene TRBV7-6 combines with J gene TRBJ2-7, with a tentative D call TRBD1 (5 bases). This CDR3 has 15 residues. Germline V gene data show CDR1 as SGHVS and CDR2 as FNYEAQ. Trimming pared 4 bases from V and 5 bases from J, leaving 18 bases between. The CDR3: CASSSIRGREHEQYF. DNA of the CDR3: TGTGCCAGCAGCTCCATTAGGGGCCGTGAACACGAGCAGTACTTC. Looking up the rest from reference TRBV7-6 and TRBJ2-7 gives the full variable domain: GAGVSQSPRYKVTKRGQDVALRCDPISGHVSLYWYRQALGQGPEFLTYFNYEAQQDKSGLPNDRFSAERPEGSISTLTIQRTEQRDSAMYRCASSSIRGREHEQYFGPGTRLTVT.

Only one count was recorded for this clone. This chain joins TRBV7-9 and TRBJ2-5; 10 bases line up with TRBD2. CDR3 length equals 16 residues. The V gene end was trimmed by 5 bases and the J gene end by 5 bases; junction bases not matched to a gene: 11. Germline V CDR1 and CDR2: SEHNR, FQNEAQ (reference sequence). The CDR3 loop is CASSTRLAGARETQYF. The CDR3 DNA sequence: TGTGCCAGCAGCACGAGACTAGCGGGCGCCCGGGAGACCCAGTACTTC.

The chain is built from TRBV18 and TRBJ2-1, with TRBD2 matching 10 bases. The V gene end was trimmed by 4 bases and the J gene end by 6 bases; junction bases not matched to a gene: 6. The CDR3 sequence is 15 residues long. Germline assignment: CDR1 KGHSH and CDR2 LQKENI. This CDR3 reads CASSLTSGPLNEQFF. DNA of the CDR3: TGTGCCAGCTCACTGACTAGCGGGCCGCTCAATGAGCAGTTCTTC.

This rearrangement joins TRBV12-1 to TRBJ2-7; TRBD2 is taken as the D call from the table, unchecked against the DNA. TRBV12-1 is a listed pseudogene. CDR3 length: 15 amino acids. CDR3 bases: TGTGCCAGCAGCTTTCTCCGGGAGGACTCCTACGAGCAGTACTTC. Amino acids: CASSFLREDSYEQYF.

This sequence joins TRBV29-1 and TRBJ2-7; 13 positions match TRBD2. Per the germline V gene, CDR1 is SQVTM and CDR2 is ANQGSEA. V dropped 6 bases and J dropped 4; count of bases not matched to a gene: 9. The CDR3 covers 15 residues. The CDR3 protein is CSVDMGLAGKYEQYF. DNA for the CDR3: TGCAGCGTAGATATGGGACTAGCGGGAAAGTACGAGCAGTACTTC.

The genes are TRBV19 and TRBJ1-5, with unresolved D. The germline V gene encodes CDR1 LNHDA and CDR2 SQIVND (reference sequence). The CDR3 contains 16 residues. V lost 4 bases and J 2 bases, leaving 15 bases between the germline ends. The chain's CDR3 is CASSRHPPRRNQPQHF. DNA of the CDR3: TGTGCCAGTAGTAGACATCCCCCCCGGCGCAATCAGCCCCAGCATTTT.

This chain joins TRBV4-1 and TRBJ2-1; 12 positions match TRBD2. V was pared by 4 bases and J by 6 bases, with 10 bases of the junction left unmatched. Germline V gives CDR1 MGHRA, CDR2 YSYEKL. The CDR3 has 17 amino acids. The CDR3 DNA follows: TGCGCCAGCAGCCCGAGGACTAGCGGGGTATCCCCCAATGAGCAGTTCTTC. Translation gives CASSPRTSGVSPNEQFF.

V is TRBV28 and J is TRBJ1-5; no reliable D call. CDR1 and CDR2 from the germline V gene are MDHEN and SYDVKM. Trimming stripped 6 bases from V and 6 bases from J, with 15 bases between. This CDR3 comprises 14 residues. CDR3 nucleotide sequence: TGTGCCAGCAGGGGTACTCGGGTGGGTCAGCCCCAGCATTTT. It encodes CASRGTRVGQPQHF.

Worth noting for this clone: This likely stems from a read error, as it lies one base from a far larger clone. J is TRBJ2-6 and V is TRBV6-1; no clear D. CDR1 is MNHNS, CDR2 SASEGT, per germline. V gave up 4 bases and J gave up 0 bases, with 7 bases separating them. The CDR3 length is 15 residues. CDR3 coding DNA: TGTGCCAGCAGTGCGGATAACTCTGGGGCCAACGTCCTGACTTTC. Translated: CASSADNSGANVLTF.

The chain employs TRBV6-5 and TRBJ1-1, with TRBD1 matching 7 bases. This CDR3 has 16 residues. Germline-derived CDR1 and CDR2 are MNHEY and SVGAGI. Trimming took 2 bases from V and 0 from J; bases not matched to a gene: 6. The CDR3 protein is CASSYQGGVMNTEAFF. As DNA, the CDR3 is TGTGCCAGCAGTTACCAAGGGGGCGTTATGAACACTGAAGCTTTCTTT.